The text below deals with one T cell receptor (beta chain). The antigen this receptor binds is unknown. No much larger clone is present one base from it, and per-base qualities are unavailable. Inclusive of the bounding cysteine and phenylalanine, the CDR3 is 13 residues long. Here the CDR3 DNA is all that survives: 39 bases in frame from base 1. V is trimmed back by 6 bases and J by 3 bases, and the junction contains 7 bases that no gene match accounts for. According to the germline V gene, CDR1 reads SQVTM and CDR2 reads ANQGSEA. The method was the immunoSEQ multiplex PCR assay. Imported from immuneACCESS, the table was reduced by TCRdb to in-frame sequences with V and J called. These copies leave out some clones; in studies compared against another copy, an unresolved V gene accounts for under half, and the cause of the remainder is not known. The sample data list about 36,000 clones, and about 91% of these were observed just once. About 11% of the sample is taken by the ten largest.

The sample originates from a study of T cell changes during pregnancy in multiple sclerosis (dated by TCRdb to the late 2010s). Notes on the research overall: In women with multiple sclerosis, the researchers looked at how the T cell repertoire shifted as pregnancy progressed.

The chain joins TRBV29-1 to TRBJ1-2, with 7 bases matching TRBD1. The sequencing here drew on CD8+ T cells from peripheral blood mononuclear cells, taken in the third trimester of pregnancy. The clonotype was recovered from a female donor with multiple sclerosis, enrolled in a pregnancy study. The CDR3 reads CSVWLDRDYGYTF. The nucleotides are TGCAGCGTATGGCTCGACAGGGACTATGGCTACACCTTC.